The 24 T cell receptor beta chains reported below all come from one sample, sequenced in a study of blood T cell repertoires in COVID-19. Assay used: immunoSEQ multiplex PCR; TCRdb lists only in-frame clones, some missing. The table includes approximately 250,000 clones, more than 75% detected once. The specimen was PBMCs or T cells enriched from blood (not recorded which). Source of these receptors: a woman in her sixties or seventies in a cohort exposed to, infected with or recovered from COVID-19 (not recorded which).

This chain uses TRBV2 with TRBJ1-2; TRBD1 matches 8 bases. This CDR3 comprises 13 residues. The V gene end was trimmed by 6 bases and the J gene end by 8 bases; junction bases not matched to a gene: 8. Germline V gene lookup returns CDR1 SNHLY and CDR2 FYNNEI. CDR3 region: CASRGTGGPGYTF. The CDR3 bases are TGTGCCAGCAGAGGGACAGGAGGGCCCGGCTACACCTTC.

This sequence joins TRBV10-3 and TRBJ1-1, with no clear D. V lost 4 bases and J lost 1, with 10 bases in between. Germline lookup yields CDR1 ENHRY and CDR2 SYGVKD. This CDR3 spans 14 amino acids. The DNA for the CDR3 is TGTGCCATCAGTGTGGGAGGGAGGAACACTGAAGCTTTCTTT. Encoded protein: CAISVGGRNTEAFF.

V gene TRBV6-2 or TRBV6-3 combines with J gene TRBJ1-5; the match to TRBD1 covers 9 bases. The V gene's germline CDR1 is MNHEY and CDR2 SVGEGT. The CDR3 covers 14 residues. With V trimmed by 4 bases and J by 5 bases, 3 bases remained unmatched. This CDR3 reads CASSSRDRDQPQHF. In nucleotides, the CDR3 is TGTGCCAGCAGTTCCCGGGACAGGGATCAGCCCCAGCATTTT.

The gene calls are TRBV19 and TRBJ2-7; 16 bases match TRBD2. Per germline, CDR1 LNHDA and CDR2 SQIVND (reference sequence). This CDR3 has 20 residues. V lost 3 bases and J lost 0; bases outside the gene matches: 11. The CDR3 region has the DNA TGTGCCAGTAGTATCGACAGTGAGGGACTAGCGGGAGGGCCCTCCTACGAGCAGTACTTC. This sequence encodes CASSIDSEGLAGGPSYEQYF.

The chain is built from TRBV19 and TRBJ2-2, with no clear D. The CDR3 runs 14 residues. Deletions cut 8 bases from V and 2 bases from J, with 12 bases between. The germline CDR1 and CDR2 sequences are LNHDA and SQIVND (reference sequence). In nucleotides, the CDR3 is TGTGCCAGTGTAAAGACACAAAACACCGGGGAGCTGTTTTTT. Its translation is CASVKTQNTGELFF.

The chain uses TRBV7-2 and TRBJ1-1; D ambiguous. Trimming left V 2 bases short and J 3 bases short, with 13 bases between. Per the germline V gene, CDR1 is SGHTA and CDR2 is FQGNSA. CDR3 length: 15 residues. CDR3 DNA sequence: TGTGCCAGCAGCTTAACGACCGGACTATACACTGAAGCTTTCTTT. It translates to CASSLTTGLYTEAFF.

This rearrangement joins TRBV9 to TRBJ2-1, with D unclear. In germline, CDR1 is SGDLS, CDR2 YYNGEE. The CDR3 is made up of 16 amino acids. V lost 1 base and J 0 bases, leaving 11 bases between the germline ends. The CDR3 loop is CASSVKAESSYNEQFF. DNA for the CDR3: TGTGCCAGCAGCGTAAAAGCTGAGAGCTCCTACAATGAGCAGTTCTTC.

The chain joins TRBV7-2 to TRBJ2-3; 8 bases match TRBD2. The CDR3 spans 17 residues. CDR1 and CDR2 from the germline V gene are SGHTA and FQGNSA. The trim removed 3 bases at V and 5 bases at J, leaving 13 bases unmatched. CDR3 amino acids: CASSFLYRGLAKDTQYF. CDR3 DNA: TGTGCCAGCAGCTTCCTCTATCGCGGACTAGCAAAAGATACGCAGTATTTT.

This clone was observed once. The rearrangement links TRBV24-1 to TRBJ2-4, with D tentatively TRBD2 (6 bases). This CDR3 has 15 amino acids. Germline V gene lookup returns CDR1 KGHDR and CDR2 SFDVKD. Trimming stripped 9 bases from V and 0 bases from J, with 14 bases between. The CDR3 nucleotides read TGTGCCACCCTCGCGGAGGGAGCAGCCAAAAACATTCAGTACTTC. This encodes CATLAEGAAKNIQYF.

The V gene is TRBV28, the J gene TRBJ2-1; D might be TRBD1 (5 bases). CDR3 size: 15 residues. CDR1 is MDHEN and CDR2 is SYDVKM in the germline V gene. V lost 5 bases, J lost 0 bases, and 11 bases lay in between. As DNA, the CDR3 is TGTGCCAGCAGTGCAGGGATAAGCTCCTACAATGAGCAGTTCTTC. Amino acids: CASSAGISSYNEQFF.

The chain joins TRBV28 to TRBJ2-7, with D tentatively TRBD2 (6 bases). The germline V and J ends were trimmed by 7 bases and 1 base, with 17 bases remaining between them. Germline assignment: CDR1 MDHEN and CDR2 SYDVKM. The CDR3 runs to 15 residues. The CDR3 region has the DNA TGTGCCAGCAACCCTGGCGGGGCCGGGTCCTACGAGCAGTACTTC. The encoded protein is CASNPGGAGSYEQYF.

The rearrangement uses TRBV5-1 and TRBJ2-3, with 8 bases matching TRBD1. The germline gives CDR1 SGHRS, CDR2 YFSETQ. V was pared by 2 bases and J by 0 bases, with 2 bases of the junction left unmatched. The CDR3 is 15 amino acids. The CDR3 DNA is TGCGCCAGCAGCTTCGGGACAGGTAGCACAGATACGCAGTATTTT. Its translation is CASSFGTGSTDTQYF. Full variable domain (outside the CDR3, taken from reference TRBV5-1 and TRBJ2-3): KAGVTQTPRYLIKTRGQQVTLSCSPISGHRSVSWYQQTPGQGLQFLFEYFSETQRNKGNFPGRFSGRQFSNSRSEMNVSTLELGDSALYLCASSFGTGSTDTQYFGPGTRLTVL.

The chain combines TRBV7-9 with TRBJ2-2; 7 bases fit TRBD1. The CDR3 has 16 amino acids. V lost 3 bases and J lost 6; bases outside the gene matches: 10. The V gene's germline CDR1 is SEHNR and CDR2 FQNEAQ (reference sequence). CDR3 sequence reads: CASSFWTGKGPGELFF. The CDR3, as DNA: TGTGCCAGCAGCTTCTGGACAGGAAAAGGACCCGGGGAGCTGTTTTTT.

The genes are TRBV24-1 and TRBJ1-3, with D possibly matching TRBD1 (5 bases). Germline V lookup: CDR1 KGHDR, CDR2 SFDVKD. This CDR3 region has 15 residues. Trimming took off 3 bases at V and 4 bases at J, with 12 bases between the two ends. The CDR3 spells CATSDPDSDGNTIYF. CDR3 coding DNA: TGTGCCACCAGTGATCCCGACAGTGACGGAAACACCATATATTTT.

Only one count was recorded for this clone. This sequence joins TRBV21-1 and TRBJ2-1; the table gives TRBD2 as D, unverified against the DNA. TRBV21-1 is annotated as a pseudogene. The CDR3 has 13 amino acids. The CDR3 DNA reads as TGTGCCAGCAGCAAAGCTAGCGACTATGAGCAGTTCTTC. It encodes CASSKASDYEQFF.

The chain couples TRBV7-2 to TRBJ2-1, with a possible D match to TRBD1 (6 bases). The CDR3 runs to 18 residues. Looked up from germline, CDR1 is SGHTA and CDR2 is FQGNSA. V was shortened by 4 bases and J by 0 bases, with 19 bases between the two germline ends. In nucleotides, the CDR3 is TGTGCCAGCAGCTCCCAGTGGGGGCCCAGGCCCTCCTACAATGAGCAGTTCTTC. Protein product: CASSSQWGPRPSYNEQFF.

The CDR3 region has the DNA TGTGCCTGGACCCGAGGACAGAACACCATATATTTT. This gives the protein CAWTRGQNTIYF. The chain joins TRBV30 to TRBJ1-3; possible D gene TRBD1, 6 bases. From germline, CDR1 is GTSNPN and CDR2 SVGIG (reference sequence). Trimming left V 4 bases short and J 7 bases short, with 11 bases between. The CDR3 length is 12 residues.

V and J are TRBV2 and TRBJ1-4, with TRBD1 matching over 7 bases. The CDR3 has 15 amino acids. Germline-derived CDR1 and CDR2 are SNHLY and FYNNEI. The V segment lost 6 bases and the J segment 5 bases; nucleotides outside the gene matches: 9. CDR3 nucleotides: TGTGCCAGCAGGAGCAGGACAGGACAAAATGAAAAACTGTTTTTT. It yields the protein CASRSRTGQNEKLFF.

The chain has TRBV7-9 and TRBJ2-1; tentative D call: TRBD2 (5 bases). The CDR3 loop spans 13 amino acids. Trimming shortened V by 4 bases and J by 7 bases, and 11 bases separated the two germline ends. Germline CDR1 reads SEHNR; CDR2 reads FQNEAQ (reference sequence). CDR3 protein: CASSSFLANEQFF. CDR3 bases: TGTGCCAGCAGCTCATTTTTAGCGAATGAGCAGTTCTTC.

The chain's CDR3 is CSVEAHSYGYTF. The CDR3 bases are TGCAGCGTTGAGGCTCACAGTTACGGCTACACCTTC. This chain connects TRBV29-1 to TRBJ1-2; D not certain. CDR1 and CDR2 (germline): SQVTM, ANQGSEA. Trimming took off 3 bases at V and 8 bases at J, with 13 bases between the two ends. The CDR3 totals 12 residues. The variable domain in full, with the rest retrieved from reference TRBV29-1 and TRBJ1-2, is SAVISQKPSRDICQRGTSLTIQCQVDSQVTMMFWYRQQPGQSLTLIATANQGSEATYESGFVIDKFPISRPNLTFSTLTVSNMSPEDSSIYLCSVEAHSYGYTFGSGTRLTVV.

V is TRBV6-5 and J is TRBJ2-7; 12 nucleotides line up with TRBD2. V lost 7 bases to trimming and J lost 8 bases; unmatched junction nucleotides: 6. Germline lookup yields CDR1 MNHEY and CDR2 SVGAGI. The CDR3 has 13 amino acids. The CDR3 coding sequence is TGTGCCAGCAAGAGACTAGCGGGAGTCAAGCAGTACTTC. Translated: CASKRLAGVKQYF.

This chain uses TRBV4-2 with TRBJ1-4; tentatively, D is TRBD1 (6 bases). Trimming left V 1 base short and J 8 bases short, with 11 bases between. CDR1 and CDR2 (germline): LGHNA, YNFKEQ. The CDR3 has 14 amino acids. Here the CDR3 reads CASSQGARGEKLFF. DNA of the CDR3: TGTGCCAGCAGCCAAGGTGCTAGGGGGGAAAAACTGTTTTTT.

The rearrangement links TRBV5-4 to TRBJ1-2; D gene ambiguous. The germline gives CDR1 SGHNT, CDR2 YYREEE (reference sequence). The CDR3 is 15 residues long. V lost 0 bases and J lost 0, with 9 bases in between. The CDR3 coding sequence is TGTGCCAGCAGCTTGGGACGGGAAACTAACTATGGCTACACCTTC. Residues: CASSLGRETNYGYTF.

The rearrangement uses TRBV11-2 and TRBJ2-5, with TRBD2 matching over 12 bases. The V and J ends lost 5 bases and 1 base, in that order; junction bases with no gene match: 14. In germline, CDR1 is SGHAT, CDR2 FQNNGV. The CDR3 spans 19 residues. The CDR3 protein is CASSLRRRLAGVPQETQYF. The CDR3 DNA sequence: TGTGCCAGCAGCCTAAGAAGACGACTAGCGGGAGTTCCCCAAGAGACCCAGTACTTC.